Presented here are 20 T cell receptor beta chains from one specimen sequenced in a study of shared clonotypes between healthy human individuals. It was CD45RO-negative cells, positively selected for CCR7, that made up naive CD8 cells, with terminally differentiated effector memory CD45RA+ cells excluded. Sequencing was performed with immunoSEQ multiplex PCR; in TCRdb, only in-frame clones are kept and a portion is missing. Of about 820,000 clones in the sample, over 90% are singletons; the top ten hold around 24%. Sequenced sample: naive CD8+ T cells sorted from blood. The receptors come from a man aged 25 to 45 in good health.

This chain joins TRBV29-1 and TRBJ2-7; no reliable D call. The CDR3 totals 12 residues. V was trimmed by 3 bases and J by 4 bases, leaving 10 bases between them. Per the germline V gene, CDR1 is SQVTM and CDR2 is ANQGSEA. The CDR3 DNA is TGCAGCGTTGAGTTTGGAGTGTACGAGCAGTACTTC. This codes for CSVEFGVYEQYF.

The chain carries TRBV6-1 and TRBJ2-5; D gene ambiguous. V lost 7 bases and J 0 bases, leaving 9 bases between the germline ends. The CDR3 runs 13 residues. Looked up from germline, CDR1 is MNHNS and CDR2 is SASEGT. As DNA, the CDR3 is TGTGCCAGCACGCGGCGCTACCAAGAGACCCAGTACTTC. This codes for CASTRRYQETQYF.

The chain combines TRBV28 with TRBJ1-4; 7 bases are a match to TRBD1. Trimming cost V 5 bases and J 3 bases; bases outside gene matches: 3. CDR1 is MDHEN and CDR2 is SYDVKM in the germline V gene. The CDR3 is 14 residues long. The CDR3 DNA reads TGTGCCAGCAGTCCCAGGGGGTCTAATGAAAAACTGTTTTTT. This sequence encodes CASSPRGSNEKLFF.

This clone was observed a single time. The genes are TRBV16 and TRBJ1-5; no clear D. There are 15 residues in the CDR3. Trimming cost V 1 base and J 4 bases, with 11 bases left between them. The germline V gene has CDR1 KGHSY and CDR2 FQNENV. CDR3 amino acids: CASSQFKRANQPQHF. In DNA, the CDR3 is TGTGCCAGCAGCCAATTCAAGAGGGCTAATCAGCCCCAGCATTTT. Using reference TRBV16 and TRBJ1-5 for the parts outside the CDR3, the full variable domain is GEEVAQTPKHLVRGEGQKAKLYCAPIKGHSYVFWYQQVLKNEFKFLISFQNENVFDETGMPKERFSAKCLPNSPCSLEIQATKLEDSAVYFCASSQFKRANQPQHFGDGTRLSIL.

The CDR3 loop is CASSPLASATYEQYF. CDR3 sequence (DNA): TGTGCCAGCAGCCCACTAGCTAGTGCCACCTACGAGCAGTACTTC. V gene TRBV9 combines with J gene TRBJ2-7; D might be TRBD2 (6 bases). Germline V CDR1 and CDR2: SGDLS, YYNGEE. Between the trimmed V and J ends, which lost 4 bases and 2 bases, there was a span of 16 bases. This CDR3 has 15 amino acids. The full variable domain, in which reference TRBV9 and TRBJ2-7 provide the parts outside the CDR3, is DSGVTQTPKHLITATGQRVTLRCSPRSGDLSVYWYQQSLDQGLQFLIQYYNGEERAKGNILERFSAQQFPDLHSELNLSSLELGDSALYFCASSPLASATYEQYFGPGTRLTVT.

A word on this clone: The sample contains more than one DNA sequence encoding this CDR3. V is TRBV27 and J is TRBJ2-1; a possible D gene is TRBD1 (6 bases). Trimming stripped 5 bases from V and 8 bases from J, with 10 bases between. The V gene's germline CDR1 is MNHEY and CDR2 SMNVEV (reference sequence). CDR3 length equals 12 residues. CDR3 amino acids: CASSLQGDEQFF. CDR3 nucleotides: TGTGCCAGCAGTCTACAGGGCGATGAGCAGTTCTTC.

The J gene is TRBJ2-1, the V gene TRBV2; 12 bases map to TRBD2. V gave up 6 bases and J gave up 7 bases; unmatched junction bases: 7. The CDR3 totals 15 residues. In germline, CDR1 is SNHLY, CDR2 FYNNEI. Here the CDR3 reads CASRNRLAGENEQFF. Here the CDR3 DNA reads TGTGCCAGCAGAAATAGACTAGCGGGAGAGAATGAGCAGTTCTTC.

The chain employs TRBV4-2 and TRBJ2-7, with D perhaps assigned TRBD1 or TRBD2 (5 bases each). CDR3 length: 15 residues. Trimming removed 0 bases from V and 2 bases from J, with 11 bases in between. The germline V gene encodes CDR1 LGHNA and CDR2 YNFKEQ. CDR3 DNA sequence: TGTGCCAGCAGCCAAGAGGCCCAGGGAGCCTACGAGCAGTACTTC. Translated: CASSQEAQGAYEQYF.

The gene calls are TRBV19 and TRBJ1-5; TRBD1 is a possible D gene (5 bases). From germline, CDR1 is LNHDA and CDR2 SQIVND (reference sequence). V lost 4 bases, J lost 6 bases, and 13 bases lay in between. The CDR3 extends over 14 amino acids. The chain's CDR3 is CASSTAGYIQPQHF. CDR3 bases: TGTGCCAGTAGTACGGCAGGGTATATTCAGCCCCAGCATTTT.

V gene TRBV19 combines with J gene TRBJ2-2; 10 bases are a match to TRBD1. With V trimmed by 9 bases and J by 5 bases, 9 bases remained unmatched. Germline V CDR1 and CDR2: LNHDA, SQIVND (reference sequence). The CDR3 sequence is 15 residues long. The CDR3 spells CASRRDRGRTGELFF. The CDR3 nucleotides read TGTGCCAGCCGCCGGGACAGGGGACGGACCGGGGAGCTGTTTTTT. Full variable domain (outside the CDR3, taken from reference TRBV19 and TRBJ2-2): DGGITQSPKYLFRKEGQNVTLSCEQNLNHDAMYWYRQDPGQGLRLIYYSQIVNDFQKGDIAEGYSVSREKKESFPLTVTSAQKNPTAFYLCASRRDRGRTGELFFGEGSRLTVL.

A note on this clone: The junction departs from germline at one end; a sequencing error may be responsible. The V call is TRBV29-1, the J call TRBJ2-1; possible D gene TRBD2, 6 bases. The CDR3 is 14 amino acids. Germline CDR1 SQVTM, CDR2 ANQGSEA. The DNA of the CDR3 is TGCAGCCTTGATACTAGCCTCAGTCGGGGTGAGCAGTTCTTC. The encoded protein is CSLDTSLSRGEQFF.

The chain combines TRBV15 with TRBJ1-2; D gene unclear. The germline V gene has CDR1 LNHNV and CDR2 YYDKDF (reference sequence). The length of the CDR3 is 13 residues. V lost 1 base and J 3 bases, leaving 6 bases between the germline ends. The CDR3 region has the DNA TGTGCCACCAGCAGAGTGGTCGACTATGGCTACACCTTC. Its translation: CATSRVVDYGYTF. Variable domain in full (rest from reference TRBV15 and TRBJ1-2): DAMVIQNPRYQVTQFGKPVTLSCSQTLNHNVMYWYQQKSSQAPKLLFHYYDKDFNNEADTPDNFQSRRPNTSFCFLDIRSPGLGDTAMYLCATSRVVDYGYTFGSGTRLTVV.

The chain links TRBV4-3 to TRBJ2-3; D remains unclear. This CDR3 contains 11 residues. V lost 5 bases to trimming and J lost 4 bases, with 4 bases between them. In germline, CDR1 is LGHNA, CDR2 YSLEER. DNA of the CDR3: TGCGCCAGCAGCAACTCAGATACGCAGTATTTT. It is translated as CASSNSDTQYF.

The chain carries TRBV12-2 and TRBJ2-1; TRBD2 is taken as the D call from the table, unchecked against the DNA. TRBV12-2 is reported as a pseudogene. The CDR3 totals 17 residues. CDR3 protein: CASRLRRDYLFYNEQFF. DNA of the CDR3: TGTGCAAGTCGCCTCCGACGGGACTACCTATTTTACAATGAGCAGTTCTTC.

The CDR3 protein is CASSLRQRDTIYF. The CDR3 DNA sequence: TGTGCCAGCAGCTTAAGACAGAGGGACACCATATATTTT. The rearrangement joins TRBV7-8 to TRBJ1-3, with D perhaps matching TRBD1 (5 bases). Per germline, CDR1 SGHVS and CDR2 FQNEAQ. V dropped 2 bases and J dropped 8 bases, with 10 bases sitting between them. The CDR3 runs 13 residues.

This chain uses TRBV7-9 with TRBJ1-2; no definite D call. V was shortened by 1 base and J by 4 bases, with 7 bases between the two germline ends. The germline V gene encodes CDR1 SEHNR and CDR2 FQNEAQ (reference sequence). The CDR3 loop spans 13 amino acids. The CDR3 reads CASSLEQTYGYTF. DNA for the CDR3: TGTGCCAGCAGCTTAGAACAGACCTATGGCTACACCTTC.

V is TRBV2 and J is TRBJ2-5; possibly TRBD2 for D (6 bases). V was shortened by 6 bases and J by 4 bases, with 12 bases between the two germline ends. The germline CDR1 and CDR2 sequences are SNHLY and FYNNEI. The CDR3 sequence is 13 residues long. CDR3: CASRLEGPETQYF. The DNA of the CDR3 is TGTGCCAGCAGATTGGAGGGCCCAGAGACCCAGTACTTC.

This clone was detected a few times. CDR3 protein: CASSTLGTRDQPQHF. CDR3 nucleotides: TGTGCCAGCAGTACCCTGGGCACCCGGGATCAGCCCCAGCATTTT. The rearrangement links TRBV27 to TRBJ1-5; unclear D gene. CDR1 MNHEY and CDR2 SMNVEV come from the germline V gene (reference sequence). This CDR3 spans 15 amino acids. V was trimmed by 5 bases and J by 5 bases, leaving 16 bases between them.

The J gene is TRBJ2-1, the V gene TRBV6-1, with 8 bases lining up with TRBD2. CDR3 length: 14 amino acids. Trimming took 7 bases from V and 4 from J; bases not matched to a gene: 6. Germline CDR1 reads MNHNS; CDR2 reads SASEGT. The CDR3 nucleotides read TGTGCCAGCACCGCGGGAGGTGGGTACAATGAGCAGTTCTTC. As protein: CASTAGGGYNEQFF.

This chain links TRBV28 with TRBJ2-5; 8 positions match TRBD2. This CDR3 spans 14 amino acids. V lost 10 bases, J lost 9 bases, and 16 bases stayed unmatched. CDR1 and CDR2 (germline): MDHEN, SYDVKM. The CDR3 region is CATYPSGSGVAQYF. Written as DNA, the CDR3 is TGTGCCACCTACCCTAGCGGGTCCGGGGTGGCCCAGTACTTC.